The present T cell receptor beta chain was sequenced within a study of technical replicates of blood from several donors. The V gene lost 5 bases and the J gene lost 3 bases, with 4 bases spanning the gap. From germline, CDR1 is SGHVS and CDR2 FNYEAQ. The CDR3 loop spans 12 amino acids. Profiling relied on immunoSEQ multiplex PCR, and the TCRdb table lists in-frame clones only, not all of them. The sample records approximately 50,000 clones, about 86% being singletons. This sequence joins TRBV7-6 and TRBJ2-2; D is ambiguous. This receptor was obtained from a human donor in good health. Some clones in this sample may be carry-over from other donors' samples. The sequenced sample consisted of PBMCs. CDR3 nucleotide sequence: TGTGCCAGCAGCCCTTACACCGGGGAGCTGTTTTTT. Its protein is CASSPYTGELFF.